Following are 21 T cell receptor beta chains from one sample sequenced in a study of blood T cell repertoires in COVID-19. Clones were sequenced by immunoSEQ multiplex PCR, and TCRdb holds only the in-frame ones, with some missing. The table has 70,000 to 75,000 clones, about four fifths seen once; the top ten hold more than 4.5%. Sequencing used peripheral blood. These receptors were taken from a woman at least 80 years old with active or convalescent COVID-19.

The V and J genes are TRBV12-3 or TRBV12-4 and TRBJ1-2; TRBD1 might be the D (6 bases). The CDR3 is 13 amino acids. V gave up 3 bases and J gave up 11 bases, with 16 bases separating them. CDR3: CASSFRQVEVYTF. In DNA, the CDR3 is TGTGCCAGCAGTTTCAGACAGGTTGAGGTATACACCTTC.

This clone was seen only a few times. Other DNA sequences in the same sample also yield this CDR3. V is TRBV7-9 and J is TRBJ1-4, with TRBD1 as a possible D gene (6 bases). The CDR3 runs to 16 residues. V was pared by 4 bases and J by 0 bases, with 12 bases between. The germline V gene encodes CDR1 SEHNR and CDR2 FQNEAQ (reference sequence). CDR3 loop: CASSSTDSATNEKLFF. The CDR3 DNA sequence: TGTGCCAGCAGCTCCACGGACAGTGCAACTAATGAAAAACTGTTTTTT.

The chain recombines TRBV18 with TRBJ1-1, with D tentatively TRBD1 (6 bases). The CDR3 has 13 amino acids. Trimming removed 6 bases from V and 5 bases from J, with 13 bases in between. The germline V gene encodes CDR1 KGHSH and CDR2 LQKENI. CDR3 in amino acids: CASSDRQKTEAFF. CDR3 sequence (DNA): TGTGCCAGCTCGGACAGACAAAAGACTGAAGCTTTCTTT.

The J gene is TRBJ1-5, the V gene TRBV6-2 or TRBV6-3; D ambiguous. Germline CDR1 MNHEY, CDR2 SVGEGT. The CDR3 extends over 15 amino acids. Trimming removed 2 bases from V and 4 bases from J, with 12 bases in between. The CDR3 sequence is CASSYRSGSNQPQHF. Here the CDR3 DNA reads TGTGCCAGCAGTTACCGGTCAGGAAGTAATCAGCCCCAGCATTTT.

The V gene is TRBV5-1, the J gene TRBJ2-2; 7 bases are a match to TRBD2. The germline V gene has CDR1 SGHRS and CDR2 YFSETQ. Losses at the gene ends were 3 bases for V and 2 bases for J; bases not matched to a gene: 16. The CDR3 covers 19 residues. In nucleotides, the CDR3 is TGCGCCAGCAGCTCCCGCCGTGGGTTTCTAGCGGAAAACACCGGGGAGCTGTTTTTT. It specifies CASSSRRGFLAENTGELFF. Full variable domain (missing parts from reference TRBV5-1 and TRBJ2-2): KAGVTQTPRYLIKTRGQQVTLSCSPISGHRSVSWYQQTPGQGLQFLFEYFSETQRNKGNFPGRFSGRQFSNSRSEMNVSTLELGDSALYLCASSSRRGFLAENTGELFFGEGSRLTVL.

The genes are TRBV7-2 and TRBJ1-1; the match to TRBD1 covers 9 bases. This CDR3 is built from 14 residues. V gave up 3 bases and J gave up 3 bases; unmatched junction bases: 2. Germline V gene data show CDR1 as SGHTA and CDR2 as FQGNSA. The CDR3 is CASSLTGGHTEAFF. The CDR3 DNA is TGTGCCAGCAGCTTGACAGGGGGGCACACTGAAGCTTTCTTT.

The genes are TRBV28 and TRBJ1-4; TRBD1 might be the D (5 bases). The CDR3 is made up of 15 amino acids. Trimming shortened V by 8 bases and J by 8 bases, and 21 bases separated the two germline ends. Germline CDR1 is MDHEN and CDR2 is SYDVKM. The chain's CDR3 is CASYGGTWKLEKLFF. CDR3 DNA: TGTGCCAGCTATGGGGGGACCTGGAAACTCGAAAAACTGTTTTTT. Using reference TRBV28 and TRBJ1-4 for the parts outside the CDR3, the full variable domain is DVKVTQSSRYLVKRTGEKVFLECVQDMDHENMFWYRQDPGLGLRLIYFSYDVKMKEKGDIPEGYSVSREKKERFSLILESASTNQTSMYLCASYGGTWKLEKLFFGSGTQLSVL.

This chain joins TRBV28 and TRBJ1-5; D might be TRBD1 (6 bases). This CDR3 comprises 15 residues. Germline CDR1 and CDR2: MDHEN and SYDVKM. The germline V and J ends were trimmed by 10 bases and 2 bases, with 18 bases remaining between them. The CDR3 coding sequence is TGTGCCACCTCGCTAGGGGGGGTAGGCAATCAGCCCCAGCATTTT. Translating gives CATSLGGVGNQPQHF.

The chain's CDR3 is CAWRPGGGGPSYEQYF. The CDR3 DNA sequence: TGTGCCTGGAGACCCGGAGGGGGGGGCCCCTCCTACGAGCAGTACTTC. The J gene is TRBJ2-7, the V gene TRBV30, with a possible D match to TRBD2 (7 bases). V lost 3 bases, J lost 0 bases, and 18 bases lay in between. The germline CDR1 and CDR2 sequences are GTSNPN and SVGIG (reference sequence). The length of the CDR3 is 16 residues.

The gene calls are TRBV4-1 and TRBJ1-2; possible D gene TRBD1, 6 bases. The CDR3 contains 15 residues. Germline CDR1 is MGHRA and CDR2 is YSYEKL. Trimming left V 2 bases short and J 6 bases short, with 16 bases between. For the CDR3, the DNA is TGCGCCAGCAGCCAACCTATAATGGCAGGGGATGGCTACACCTTC. Its protein product is CASSQPIMAGDGYTF.

CDR3 loop: CASSLVSQGNYGYTF. The CDR3 DNA reads as TGCGCCAGCAGCTTGGTATCGCAGGGGAACTATGGCTACACCTTC. This rearrangement joins TRBV5-1 to TRBJ1-2, with D perhaps TRBD1 (6 bases). There are 15 residues in the CDR3. The germline V gene encodes CDR1 SGHRS and CDR2 YFSETQ. Trimming took off 0 bases at V and 2 bases at J, with 11 bases between the two ends.

The chain carries TRBV9 and TRBJ2-3; 10 bases match TRBD2. The CDR3 loop spans 16 amino acids. V shed 4 bases and J 1 base; nucleotides not matched to a gene: 6. The germline V gene has CDR1 SGDLS and CDR2 YYNGEE. CDR3 bases: TGTGCCAGCAGCCTTGACGGACTAGCGGGCACAGATACGCAGTATTTT. It translates to CASSLDGLAGTDTQYF.

This clone was detected once. The chain uses TRBV30 and TRBJ1-2; TRBD1 matches at 7 bases. The length of the CDR3 is 14 residues. The germline V gene has CDR1 GTSNPN and CDR2 SVGIG (reference sequence). After removal of 7 bases from V and 8 bases from J, the junction contained 16 bases not matched to a gene. CDR3 in amino acids: CAYRSTQGFGGYTF. DNA for the CDR3: TGTGCCTACCGATCAACACAGGGGTTCGGCGGCTACACCTTC.

J is TRBJ2-3 and V is TRBV7-8; 9 bases are a match to TRBD2. Germline loops: CDR1 SGHVS, CDR2 FQNEAQ. The trim removed 0 bases at V and 1 base at J, leaving 5 bases unmatched. The CDR3 covers 17 residues. CDR3 region: CASSLARGGRGTDTQYF. CDR3 in DNA: TGTGCCAGCAGCTTAGCGCGGGGGGGAAGAGGCACAGATACGCAGTATTTT.

The V gene is TRBV19, the J gene TRBJ1-5; 7 bases match TRBD1. Trimming at V came to 3 bases and at J to 0 bases, leaving 2 bases not matched to a gene. The CDR3 spans 15 residues. Per the germline V gene, CDR1 is LNHDA and CDR2 is SQIVND (reference sequence). The CDR3 DNA reads TGTGCCAGTAGTATGGGGACAGTTAGCAATCAGCCCCAGCATTTT. Translated, it gives CASSMGTVSNQPQHF. Supplemented by reference TRBV19 and TRBJ1-5, the full variable domain reads DGGITQSPKYLFRKEGQNVTLSCEQNLNHDAMYWYRQDPGQGLRLIYYSQIVNDFQKGDIAEGYSVSREKKESFPLTVTSAQKNPTAFYLCASSMGTVSNQPQHFGDGTRLSIL.

V and J are TRBV6-4 and TRBJ2-1, with a weak D call TRBD2 (5 bases). V lost 0 bases and J lost 7, with 7 bases in between. The CDR3 runs to 13 residues. Germline V gene data show CDR1 as MRHNA and CDR2 as SNTAGT. CDR3 region: CASSDSRGNEQFF. CDR3 in DNA: TGTGCCAGCAGTGACTCGCGAGGGAATGAGCAGTTCTTC.

The chain has TRBV27 and TRBJ2-1, with 14 bases fitting TRBD2. The CDR3 is made up of 18 amino acids. The germline gives CDR1 MNHEY, CDR2 SMNVEV (reference sequence). V dropped 5 bases and J dropped 3; count of bases not matched to a gene: 9. CDR3 protein: CASSPTPGTSGGYNEQFF. Here the CDR3 DNA reads TGTGCCAGCAGTCCTACCCCCGGGACTAGCGGGGGCTACAATGAGCAGTTCTTC.

This sequence joins TRBV7-2 and TRBJ2-1; 8 positions match TRBD2. This CDR3 comprises 16 residues. V gave up 5 bases and J gave up 2 bases; unmatched junction bases: 8. Germline CDR1 reads SGHTA; CDR2 reads FQGNSA. The CDR3 coding sequence is TGTGCCAGCAGCCAGACGGGGGGGACGACCTACAATGAGCAGTTCTTC. It translates to CASSQTGGTTYNEQFF. The full variable domain, completed using reference TRBV7-2 and TRBJ2-1, is GAGVSQSPSNKVTEKGKDVELRCDPISGHTALYWYRQSLGQGLEFLIYFQGNSAPDKSGLPSDRFSAERTGGSVSTLTIQRTQQEDSAVYLCASSQTGGTTYNEQFFGPGTRLTVL.

This clone was seen only once. The chain employs TRBV29-1 and TRBJ1-1; 7 nucleotides agree with TRBD1. Germline trimming cut 5 bases from V and 3 bases from J; bases unmatched to any gene: 9. The CDR3 consists of 14 residues. Looked up from germline, CDR1 is SQVTM and CDR2 is ANQGSEA. The CDR3 loop reads CSVSRTGDHTEAFF. As DNA, the CDR3 is TGCAGCGTTAGTCGGACAGGAGACCACACTGAAGCTTTCTTT.

The chain joins TRBV29-1 to TRBJ1-2, with D perhaps matching TRBD1 (6 bases). Germline assignment: CDR1 SQVTM and CDR2 ANQGSEA. Trimming cost V 4 bases and J 7 bases, with 16 bases left between them. The CDR3 length is 13 residues. CDR3 amino acids: CSVGSSGGAGYTF. CDR3 DNA: TGCAGCGTTGGTTCCTCGGGGGGCGCTGGCTACACCTTC.

V usage is TRBV7-2 and J usage is TRBJ1-1, with D perhaps matching TRBD1 (5 bases). The CDR3 spans 16 residues. The ends were cut back, 2 bases at V and 5 bases at J, with 18 bases in the middle. CDR1 SGHTA and CDR2 FQGNSA come from the germline V gene. The CDR3 DNA sequence: TGTGCCAGCAGCTTAAGGTTAGGGCGGGGGGGGACTGAAGCTTTCTTT. Encoded protein: CASSLRLGRGGTEAFF.